The 15 T cell receptor beta chains reported below all come from one sample, sequenced in a study of beta chain features in type 1 diabetes. Expressed TCRB transcripts were sequenced after all isolated RNA was converted to cDNA. Measured with immunoSEQ multiplex PCR; TCRdb has only the in-frame clones, and not every one. The sample consists of about 130,000 clones, nearly 9.5% of them appearing once. Specimen: central memory CD4+ T cells from blood. The source is a man aged 18-30 years in good health.

This clone was observed a handful of times. The gene calls are TRBV29-1 and TRBJ1-2; 8 nucleotides align to TRBD1. The CDR3 loop spans 13 amino acids. Trimming at V came to 7 bases and at J to 2 bases, leaving 6 bases not matched to a gene. Germline CDR1 reads SQVTM; CDR2 reads ANQGSEA. The CDR3 nucleotides read TGCAGCGCCGGACAGGGCCGAAACTATGGCTACACCTTC. Encoded protein: CSAGQGRNYGYTF. Supplemented by reference TRBV29-1 and TRBJ1-2, the full variable domain reads SAVISQKPSRDICQRGTSLTIQCQVDSQVTMMFWYRQQPGQSLTLIATANQGSEATYESGFVIDKFPISRPNLTFSTLTVSNMSPEDSSIYLCSAGQGRNYGYTFGSGTRLTVV.

This clone was seen a handful of times. The gene calls are TRBV4-3 and TRBJ1-6; no reliable D call. This CDR3 region has 13 residues. V lost 5 bases, J lost 8 bases, and 10 bases lay in between. Germline CDR1 is LGHNA and CDR2 is YSLEER. The CDR3 sequence: CASSSTWDSPLHF. CDR3 nucleotide sequence: TGCGCCAGCAGCTCGACTTGGGATTCACCCCTCCACTTT.

V and J are TRBV7-2 and TRBJ1-2; D is unclear. This CDR3 region has 12 residues. Germline CDR1 SGHTA, CDR2 FQGNSA. Trimming cost V 6 bases and J 7 bases, with 12 bases left between them. CDR3 nucleotides: TGTGCCAGCAGAGGAGAGGTGGGTGGCTACACCTTC. This gives the protein CASRGEVGGYTF.

This chain joins TRBV18 and TRBJ1-5; 7 positions agree with TRBD1. V lost 8 bases and J lost 0; bases outside the gene matches: 7. Per germline, CDR1 KGHSH and CDR2 LQKENI. This CDR3 is 15 amino acids long. CDR3 in amino acids: CASHQGGYSNQPQHF. In DNA, the CDR3 is TGTGCCAGCCATCAAGGGGGCTATAGCAATCAGCCCCAGCATTTT. Based on the CDR3 plus reference TRBV18 and TRBJ1-5, the full variable domain is NAGVMQNPRHLVRRRGQEARLRCSPMKGHSHVYWYRQLPEEGLKFMVYLQKENIIDESGMPKERFSAEFPKEGPSILRIQQVVRGDSAAYFCASHQGGYSNQPQHFGDGTRLSIL.

The J gene is TRBJ2-1, the V gene TRBV7-9; 8 bases are a match to TRBD1. This CDR3 contains 15 residues. CDR1 is SEHNR and CDR2 is FQNEAQ in the germline V gene (reference sequence). The junction had 6 bases not matched to a gene; V was cut back by 2 bases and J by 6 bases. The chain's CDR3 is CASSLTGQGSNEQFF. The CDR3 region has the DNA TGTGCCAGCAGCTTAACCGGACAGGGAAGCAATGAGCAGTTCTTC.

The chain couples TRBV9 to TRBJ2-7; 7 nucleotides line up with TRBD1. CDR3 length equals 14 residues. V lost 0 bases to trimming and J lost 3 bases; unmatched junction nucleotides: 3. CDR1 and CDR2 (germline): SGDLS, YYNGEE. The CDR3 DNA sequence: TGTGCCAGCAGCGTAGATCAGGGGGACTACGAGCAGTACTTC. This encodes CASSVDQGDYEQYF.

The chain combines TRBV9 with TRBJ2-1; 9 nucleotides agree with TRBD2. Germline CDR1 reads SGDLS; CDR2 reads YYNGEE. The ends lost 3 bases at V and 2 bases at J; junction bases unmatched: 9. The CDR3 covers 17 residues. CDR3 bases: TGTGCCAGCAGCGGAACTTTAGCGGGGGCGGCCTACAATGAGCAGTTCTTC. Amino acids: CASSGTLAGAAYNEQFF.

This clone has just a few counts. This chain joins TRBV19 and TRBJ2-2; 10 bases line up with TRBD2. This CDR3 region has 15 residues. V shed 6 bases, J shed 1 base, and the junction held 2 bases outside the gene matches. Germline assignment: CDR1 LNHDA and CDR2 SQIVND (reference sequence). The CDR3 DNA is TGTGCCAGTAGAGGGACTAGCGTGAACACCGGGGAGCTGTTTTTT. Protein sequence: CASRGTSVNTGELFF.

This clone was counted a few times. The CDR3 sequence is CASSLRGSGNTIYF. DNA for the CDR3: TGTGCCAGCAGCTTAAGGGGTTCTGGAAACACCATATATTTT. The J gene is TRBJ1-3, the V gene TRBV7-2; D is perhaps TRBD1 (5 bases). CDR1 SGHTA and CDR2 FQGNSA come from the germline V gene. V was clipped by 2 bases and J by 1 base, with 6 bases between them. CDR3 length equals 14 residues.

The rearrangement joins TRBV7-6 to TRBJ2-3, with TRBD2 matching 11 bases. Germline trimming cut 4 bases from V and 4 bases from J; bases unmatched to any gene: 4. Germline CDR1 reads SGHVS; CDR2 reads FNYEAQ. The CDR3 extends over 15 amino acids. The CDR3 bases are TGTGCCAGCAGCTCCTTTAGCGGGGGGGCAGATACGCAGTATTTT. Amino acid sequence: CASSSFSGGADTQYF.

In its sample, this clone was seen a few times. The V gene is TRBV7-2, the J gene TRBJ2-1; D is unclear. The CDR3 sequence is 12 residues long. Trimming removed 2 bases from V and 7 bases from J, with 6 bases in between. CDR1 is SGHTA, CDR2 FQGNSA, per germline. CDR3 in DNA: TGTGCCAGCAGCTTAATGAGGAATGAGCAGTTCTTC. This gives the protein CASSLMRNEQFF. The full variable domain, completed using reference TRBV7-2 and TRBJ2-1, is GAGVSQSPSNKVTEKGKDVELRCDPISGHTALYWYRQSLGQGLEFLIYFQGNSAPDKSGLPSDRFSAERTGGSVSTLTIQRTQQEDSAVYLCASSLMRNEQFFGPGTRLTVL.

The sample holds a few counts of this clone. The chain is built from TRBV5-4 and TRBJ2-4, with TRBD2 as a possible D gene (6 bases). CDR1 SGHNT and CDR2 YYREEE come from the germline V gene (reference sequence). The V end was cut by 4 bases, the J end by 5 bases, with 16 bases between. The CDR3 runs 15 residues. This CDR3 is CASSRPGGAENIQYF. CDR3 coding DNA: TGTGCCAGCAGCAGGCCGGGCGGGGCGGAAAACATTCAGTACTTC.

The chain has TRBV7-2 and TRBJ2-7; the match to TRBD2 covers 11 bases. J was trimmed by 2 bases and V by 5 bases; bases with no gene match: 5. The CDR3 has 15 residues. Germline V gene lookup returns CDR1 SGHTA and CDR2 FQGNSA. CDR3 residues: CASSLASGGPYEQYF. The CDR3 bases are TGTGCCAGCAGCCTGGCTAGCGGGGGGCCCTACGAGCAGTACTTC.

CDR3 DNA: TGTGCCAGCAGACCGGGGGGTGCCAAAAACATTCAGTACTTC. Protein sequence: CASRPGGAKNIQYF. The chain has TRBV6-5 and TRBJ2-4, with 7 bases aligning to TRBD2. The CDR3 spans 14 residues. V lost 6 bases, J lost 1 base, and 3 bases stayed unmatched. Per germline, CDR1 MNHEY and CDR2 SVGAGI.

J is TRBJ2-1 and V is TRBV19, with TRBD2 matching 11 bases. V lost 7 bases and J lost 6; bases outside the gene matches: 2. CDR3 length: 13 amino acids. Germline CDR1 and CDR2: LNHDA and SQIVND (reference sequence). The CDR3 is CASTTSGSNEQFF. CDR3 sequence (DNA): TGTGCCAGTACCACTAGCGGGAGCAATGAGCAGTTCTTC.